This T cell receptor beta chain came from a study of cytomegalovirus exposure and HLA in healthy donors. Findings of the study overall: Most TCR sequences were rare, but some public TCRs occurred in many donors.

Germline loops: CDR1 LNHDA, CDR2 SQIVND (reference sequence). The CDR3 runs 13 residues. The ends were cut back, 4 bases at V and 1 base at J, with 7 bases in the middle. Sequencing was performed with immunoSEQ multiplex PCR; in TCRdb, only in-frame clones are kept and a portion is missing. Of tens of thousands of clones in the sample, approximately 93% are singletons; the top ten hold approximately 2.1%. Regarding this clone: Its cognate antigen is unknown.

The clonotype comes from a woman aged 18 to 35 in good health and CMV-seronegative. The chain uses TRBV19 and TRBJ1-1; D unresolved. The sequencing sample was made of PBMCs. The CDR3 nucleotides read TGTGCCAGTAGTAATAACAGGAACACTGAAGCTTTCTTT. It encodes CASSNNRNTEAFF.